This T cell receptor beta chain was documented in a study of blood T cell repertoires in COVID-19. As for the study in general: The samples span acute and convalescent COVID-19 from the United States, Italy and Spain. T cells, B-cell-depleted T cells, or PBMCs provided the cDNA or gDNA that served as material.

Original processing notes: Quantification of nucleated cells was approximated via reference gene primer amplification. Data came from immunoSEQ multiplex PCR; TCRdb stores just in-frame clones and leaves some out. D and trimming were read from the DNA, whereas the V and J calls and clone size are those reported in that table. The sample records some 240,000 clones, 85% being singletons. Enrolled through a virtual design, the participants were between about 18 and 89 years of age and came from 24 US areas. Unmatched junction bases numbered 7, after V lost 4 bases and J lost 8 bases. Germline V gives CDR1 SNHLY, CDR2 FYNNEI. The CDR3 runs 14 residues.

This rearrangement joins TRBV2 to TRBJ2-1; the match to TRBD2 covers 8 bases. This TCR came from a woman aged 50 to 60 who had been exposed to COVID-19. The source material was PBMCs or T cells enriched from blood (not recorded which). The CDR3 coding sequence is TGTGCCAGCAGTGCCGGGGGGGATCTTCATGAGCAGTTCTTC. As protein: CASSAGGDLHEQFF.